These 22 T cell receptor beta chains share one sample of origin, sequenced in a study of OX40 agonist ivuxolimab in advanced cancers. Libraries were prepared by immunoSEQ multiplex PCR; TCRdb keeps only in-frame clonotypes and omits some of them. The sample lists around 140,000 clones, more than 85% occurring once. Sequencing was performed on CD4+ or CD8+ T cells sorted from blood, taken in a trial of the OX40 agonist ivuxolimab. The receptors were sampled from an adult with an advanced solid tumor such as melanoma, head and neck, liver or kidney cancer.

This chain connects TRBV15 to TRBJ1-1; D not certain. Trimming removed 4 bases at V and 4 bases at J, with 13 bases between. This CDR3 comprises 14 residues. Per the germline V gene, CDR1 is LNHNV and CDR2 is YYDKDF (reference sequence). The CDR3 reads CATSTPGSSTEAFF. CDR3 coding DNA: TGTGCCACCAGCACCCCTGGGTCCTCCACTGAAGCTTTCTTT.

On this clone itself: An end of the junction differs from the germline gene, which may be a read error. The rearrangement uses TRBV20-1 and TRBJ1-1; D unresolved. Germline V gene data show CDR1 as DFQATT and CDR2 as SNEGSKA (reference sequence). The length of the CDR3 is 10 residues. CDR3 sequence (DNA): TGCAGTGCGTACTGGACTGACGCTTTCTTT. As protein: CSAYWTDAFF.

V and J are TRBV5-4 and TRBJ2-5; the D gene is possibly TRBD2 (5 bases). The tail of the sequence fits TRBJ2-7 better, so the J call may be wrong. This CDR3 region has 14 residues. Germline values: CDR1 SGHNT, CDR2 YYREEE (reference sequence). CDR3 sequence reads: CASSRGSPTYEQYF. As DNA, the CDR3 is TGTGCCAGCAGCCGGGGATCCCCCACCTACGAGCAGTACTTC.

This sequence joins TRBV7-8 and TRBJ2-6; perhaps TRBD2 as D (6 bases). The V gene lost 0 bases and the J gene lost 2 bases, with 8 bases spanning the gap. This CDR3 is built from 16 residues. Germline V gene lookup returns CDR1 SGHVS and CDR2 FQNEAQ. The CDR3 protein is CASSLAGGAGANVLTF. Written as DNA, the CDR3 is TGTGCCAGCAGCTTAGCCGGCGGGGCTGGGGCCAACGTCCTGACTTTC.

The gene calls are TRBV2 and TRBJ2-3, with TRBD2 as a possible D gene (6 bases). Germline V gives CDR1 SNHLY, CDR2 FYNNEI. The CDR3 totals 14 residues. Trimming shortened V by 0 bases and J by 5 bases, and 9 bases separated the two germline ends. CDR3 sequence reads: CASSEATSRDTQYF. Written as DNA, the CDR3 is TGTGCCAGCAGTGAAGCGACTAGTAGAGATACGCAGTATTTT.

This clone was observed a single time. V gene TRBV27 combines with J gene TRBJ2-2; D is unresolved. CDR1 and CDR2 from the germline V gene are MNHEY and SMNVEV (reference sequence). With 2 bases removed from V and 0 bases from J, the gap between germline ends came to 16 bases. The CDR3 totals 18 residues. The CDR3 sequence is CASSLESPGHSNTGELFF. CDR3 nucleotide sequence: TGTGCCAGCAGTTTAGAAAGCCCCGGGCACTCGAACACCGGGGAGCTGTTTTTT.

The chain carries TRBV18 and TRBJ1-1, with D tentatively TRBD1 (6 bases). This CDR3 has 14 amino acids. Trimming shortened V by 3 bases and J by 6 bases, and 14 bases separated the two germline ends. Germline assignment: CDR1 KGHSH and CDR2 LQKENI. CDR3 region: CASSPIGEGAEAFF. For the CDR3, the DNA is TGTGCCAGCTCACCTATCGGGGAGGGGGCTGAAGCTTTCTTT.

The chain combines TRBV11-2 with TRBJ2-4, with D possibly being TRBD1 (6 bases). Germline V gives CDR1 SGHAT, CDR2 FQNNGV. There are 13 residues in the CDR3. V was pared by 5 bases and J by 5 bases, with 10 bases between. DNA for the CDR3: TGTGCCAGCAGCCCCTGGACAGAAAACATTCAGTACTTC. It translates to CASSPWTENIQYF.

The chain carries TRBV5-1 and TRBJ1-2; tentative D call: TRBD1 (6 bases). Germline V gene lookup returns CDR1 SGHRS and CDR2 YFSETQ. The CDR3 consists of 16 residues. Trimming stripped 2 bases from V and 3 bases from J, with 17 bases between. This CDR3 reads CASSLRGPPWDYGYTF. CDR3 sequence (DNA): TGCGCCAGCAGCTTACGGGGGCCGCCTTGGGACTATGGCTACACCTTC.

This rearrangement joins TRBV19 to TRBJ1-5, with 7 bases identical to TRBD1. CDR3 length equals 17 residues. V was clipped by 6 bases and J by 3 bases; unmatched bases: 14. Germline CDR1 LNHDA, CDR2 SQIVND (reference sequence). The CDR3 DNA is TGTGCCAGTAGCTCTCCTAACAGGGGCCTCCTCAATCAGCCCCAGCATTTT. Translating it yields CASSSPNRGLLNQPQHF.

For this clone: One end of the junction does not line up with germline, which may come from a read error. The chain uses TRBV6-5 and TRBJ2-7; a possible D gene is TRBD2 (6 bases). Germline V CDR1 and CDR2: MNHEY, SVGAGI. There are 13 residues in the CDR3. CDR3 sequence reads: CASSKGTSSEQYF. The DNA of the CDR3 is TGTGCCAGCTCTAAAGGGACTTCCTCCGAGCAGTACTTC.

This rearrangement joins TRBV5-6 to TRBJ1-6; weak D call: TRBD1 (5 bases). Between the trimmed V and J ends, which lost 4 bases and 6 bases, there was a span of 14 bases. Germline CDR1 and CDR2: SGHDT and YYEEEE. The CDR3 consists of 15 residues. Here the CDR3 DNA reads TGTGCCAGCAGCGAGCAGGGCAGAGGTAATTCACCCCTCCACTTT. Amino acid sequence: CASSEQGRGNSPLHF. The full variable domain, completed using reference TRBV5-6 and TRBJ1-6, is DAGVTQSPTHLIKTRGQQVTLRCSPKSGHDTVSWYQQALGQGPQFIFQYYEEEERQRGNFPDRFSGHQFPNYSSELNVNALLLGDSALYLCASSEQGRGNSPLHFGNGTRLTVT.

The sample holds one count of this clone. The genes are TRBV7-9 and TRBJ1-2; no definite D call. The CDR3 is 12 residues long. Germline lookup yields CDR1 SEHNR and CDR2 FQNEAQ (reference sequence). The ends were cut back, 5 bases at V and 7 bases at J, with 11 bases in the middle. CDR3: CASSPSPGGYTF. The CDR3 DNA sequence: TGTGCCAGCAGCCCCAGCCCCGGTGGCTACACCTTC.

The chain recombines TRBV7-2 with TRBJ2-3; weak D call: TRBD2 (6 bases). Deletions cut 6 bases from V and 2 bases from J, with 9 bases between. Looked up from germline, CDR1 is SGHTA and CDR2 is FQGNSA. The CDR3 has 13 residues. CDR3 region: CASRRGLTDTQYF. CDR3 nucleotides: TGTGCCAGCAGGCGGGGACTCACAGATACGCAGTATTTT.

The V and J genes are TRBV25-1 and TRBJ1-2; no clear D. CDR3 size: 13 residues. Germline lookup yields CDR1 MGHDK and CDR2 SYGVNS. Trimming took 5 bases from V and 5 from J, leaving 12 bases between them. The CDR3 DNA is TGTGCCAGCAGTAAGACGACCGCATATGGCTACACCTTC. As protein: CASSKTTAYGYTF.

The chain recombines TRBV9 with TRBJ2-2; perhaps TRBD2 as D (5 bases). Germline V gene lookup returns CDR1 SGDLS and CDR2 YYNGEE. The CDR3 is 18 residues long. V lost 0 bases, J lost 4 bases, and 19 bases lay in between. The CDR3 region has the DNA TGTGCCAGCAGCGTAGGATTCCGGGCCGCGGGCGGCACCGGGGAGCTGTTTTTT. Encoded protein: CASSVGFRAAGGTGELFF.

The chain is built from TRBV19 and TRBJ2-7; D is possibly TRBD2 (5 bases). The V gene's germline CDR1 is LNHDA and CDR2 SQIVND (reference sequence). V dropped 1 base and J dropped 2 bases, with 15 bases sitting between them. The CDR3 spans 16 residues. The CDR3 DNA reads TGTGCCAGTAGTATAGGAAGGCGGAGGAACACCTACGAGCAGTACTTC. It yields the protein CASSIGRRRNTYEQYF.

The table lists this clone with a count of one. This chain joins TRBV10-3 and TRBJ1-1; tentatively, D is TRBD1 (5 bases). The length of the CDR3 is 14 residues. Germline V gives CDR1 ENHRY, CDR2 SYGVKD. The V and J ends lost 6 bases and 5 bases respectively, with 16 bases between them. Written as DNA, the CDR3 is TGTGCCATCAGCGGGACTTCCTTGGGAACTGAAGCTTTCTTT. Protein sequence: CAISGTSLGTEAFF.

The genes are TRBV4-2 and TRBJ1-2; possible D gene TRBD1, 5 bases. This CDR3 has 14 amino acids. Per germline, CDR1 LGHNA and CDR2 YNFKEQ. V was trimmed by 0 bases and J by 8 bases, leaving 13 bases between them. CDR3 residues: CASSQDTRGEGYTF. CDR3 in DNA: TGTGCCAGCAGCCAAGATACGAGGGGAGAGGGCTACACCTTC.

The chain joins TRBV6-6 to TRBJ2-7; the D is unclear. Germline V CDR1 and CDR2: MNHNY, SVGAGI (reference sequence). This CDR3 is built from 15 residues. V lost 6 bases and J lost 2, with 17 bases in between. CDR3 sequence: CASSLVTGGAYEQYF. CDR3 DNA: TGTGCCAGCAGCTTAGTAACGGGCGGAGCCTACGAGCAGTACTTC.

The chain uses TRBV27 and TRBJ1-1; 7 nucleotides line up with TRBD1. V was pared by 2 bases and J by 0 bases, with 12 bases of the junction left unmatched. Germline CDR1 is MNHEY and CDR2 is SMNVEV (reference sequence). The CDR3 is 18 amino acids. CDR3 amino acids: CASSLTGQGVPLNTEAFF. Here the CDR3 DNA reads TGTGCCAGCAGTTTAACTGGCCAGGGGGTTCCCCTGAACACTGAAGCTTTCTTT.

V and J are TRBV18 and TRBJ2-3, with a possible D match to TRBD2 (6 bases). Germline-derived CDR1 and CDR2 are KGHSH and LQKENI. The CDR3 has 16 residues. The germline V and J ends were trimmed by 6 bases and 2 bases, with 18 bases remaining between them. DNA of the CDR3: TGTGCCAGCTCCCTCATGGCGGCGGGGACCACAGATACGCAGTATTTT. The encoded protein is CASSLMAAGTTDTQYF.